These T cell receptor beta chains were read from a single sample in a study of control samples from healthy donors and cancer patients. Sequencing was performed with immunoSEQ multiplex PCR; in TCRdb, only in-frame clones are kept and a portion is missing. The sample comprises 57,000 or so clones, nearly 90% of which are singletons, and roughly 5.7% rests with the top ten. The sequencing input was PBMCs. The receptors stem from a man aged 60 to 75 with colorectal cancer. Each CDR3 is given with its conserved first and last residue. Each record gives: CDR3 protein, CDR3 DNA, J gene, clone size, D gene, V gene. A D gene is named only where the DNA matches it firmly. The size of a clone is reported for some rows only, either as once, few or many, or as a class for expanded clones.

CDR3 protein: CASSLDLGGPGANVLTF; CDR3 DNA: TGTGCCAGCAGCTTAGATCTGGGAGGTCCTGGGGCCAACGTCCTGACTTTC; J gene: TRBJ2-6; clone size: NA; D gene: NA; V gene: TRBV7-2
CDR3 protein: CASSPRNTEAFF; CDR3 DNA: TGTGCCAGCAGTCCCCGGAACACTGAAGCTTTCTTT; J gene: TRBJ1-1; clone size: NA; D gene: NA; V gene: TRBV12-3/TRBV12-4
CDR3 protein: CASSYFAGLYGYTF; CDR3 DNA: TGTGCCAGCAGTTACTTTGCTGGACTCTATGGCTACACCTTC; J gene: TRBJ1-2; clone size: few; D gene: NA; V gene: TRBV6-5
CDR3 protein: CASSFTTRRGEKLFF; CDR3 DNA: TGTGCCAGCAGTTTCACGACAAGGCGGGGTGAAAAACTGTTTTTT; J gene: TRBJ1-4; clone size: few; D gene: NA; V gene: TRBV6-5
CDR3 protein: CAWSVGTSGNTIYF; CDR3 DNA: TGTGCCTGGAGTGTAGGGACTTCTGGAAACACCATATATTTT; J gene: TRBJ1-3; clone size: NA; D gene: NA; V gene: TRBV30
CDR3 protein: CASRPTGTGFNEQFF; CDR3 DNA: TGCGCCAGCAGACCAACCGGGACAGGGTTCAATGAGCAGTTCTTC; J gene: TRBJ2-1; clone size: NA; D gene: TRBD1; V gene: TRBV5-1
CDR3 protein: CASSPRGQGGTDTQYF; CDR3 DNA: TGTGCCAGCAGCCCCCGGGGACAGGGGGGCACAGATACGCAGTATTTT; J gene: TRBJ2-3; clone size: NA; D gene: TRBD1; V gene: TRBV11-3
CDR3 protein: CASSRPGFNEQFF; CDR3 DNA: TGTGCCAGCAGCCGGCCGGGGTTCAATGAGCAGTTCTTC; J gene: TRBJ2-1; clone size: NA; D gene: NA; V gene: TRBV2
CDR3 protein: CASSLVSGPSTDTQYF; CDR3 DNA: TGTGCCAGCAGCTTGGTTTCAGGGCCTAGCACAGATACGCAGTATTTT; J gene: TRBJ2-3; clone size: NA; D gene: NA; V gene: TRBV5-4
CDR3 protein: CSVEAGVYGYTF; CDR3 DNA: TGCAGTGTTGAGGCAGGGGTCTATGGCTACACCTTC; J gene: TRBJ1-2; clone size: NA; D gene: NA; V gene: TRBV29-1
CDR3 protein: CASSRWRDTQYF; CDR3 DNA: TGTGCCAGTAGCAGGTGGCGAGATACGCAGTATTTT; J gene: TRBJ2-3; clone size: NA; D gene: NA; V gene: TRBV19
CDR3 protein: CAISEAGGGATDTQYF; CDR3 DNA: TGTGCCATCAGTGAGGCGGGCGGGGGGGCCACAGATACGCAGTATTTT; J gene: TRBJ2-3; clone size: NA; D gene: TRBD2; V gene: TRBV10-3
CDR3 protein: CASIPAEGSSYNEQFF; CDR3 DNA: TGTGCCAGCATCCCGGCGGAAGGGTCATCCTACAATGAGCAGTTCTTC; J gene: TRBJ2-1; clone size: NA; D gene: NA; V gene: TRBV7-9
CDR3 protein: CASSQQGNSNQPQHF; CDR3 DNA: TGTGCCAGCAGCCAACAGGGGAATAGCAATCAGCCCCAGCATTTT; J gene: TRBJ1-5; clone size: NA; D gene: TRBD1; V gene: TRBV5-6
CDR3 protein: CASSQDLVGGAQETQYF; CDR3 DNA: TGCGCCAGCAGCCAAGATCTGGTCGGGGGGGCCCAAGAGACCCAGTACTTC; J gene: TRBJ2-5; clone size: NA; D gene: TRBD2; V gene: TRBV4-3
CDR3 protein: CASSSGTGNTGELFF; CDR3 DNA: TGTGCCAGCTCTTCCGGGACGGGGAACACCGGGGAGCTGTTTTTT; J gene: TRBJ2-2; clone size: NA; D gene: NA; V gene: TRBV18
CDR3 protein: CASSPIAGPAGDTQYF; CDR3 DNA: TGTGCCAGTAGTCCGATAGCGGGCCCGGCGGGGGATACGCAGTATTTT; J gene: TRBJ2-3; clone size: once; D gene: TRBD2; V gene: TRBV19
CDR3 protein: CSVEDRLAGDNYEQYF; CDR3 DNA: TGCAGCGTTGAAGATCGGCTAGCGGGCGACAACTACGAGCAGTACTTC; J gene: TRBJ2-7; clone size: NA; D gene: TRBD2; V gene: TRBV29-1
CDR3 protein: CAISAGQGRTGELFF; CDR3 DNA: TGTGCCATCAGTGCGGGGCAGGGAAGGACCGGGGAGCTGTTTTTT; J gene: TRBJ2-2; clone size: NA; D gene: NA; V gene: TRBV10-3
CDR3 protein: CASSPWEGGGAEAFF; CDR3 DNA: TGTGCCAGTAGTCCCTGGGAGGGCGGTGGGGCCGAAGCTTTCTTT; J gene: TRBJ1-1; clone size: NA; D gene: NA; V gene: TRBV19